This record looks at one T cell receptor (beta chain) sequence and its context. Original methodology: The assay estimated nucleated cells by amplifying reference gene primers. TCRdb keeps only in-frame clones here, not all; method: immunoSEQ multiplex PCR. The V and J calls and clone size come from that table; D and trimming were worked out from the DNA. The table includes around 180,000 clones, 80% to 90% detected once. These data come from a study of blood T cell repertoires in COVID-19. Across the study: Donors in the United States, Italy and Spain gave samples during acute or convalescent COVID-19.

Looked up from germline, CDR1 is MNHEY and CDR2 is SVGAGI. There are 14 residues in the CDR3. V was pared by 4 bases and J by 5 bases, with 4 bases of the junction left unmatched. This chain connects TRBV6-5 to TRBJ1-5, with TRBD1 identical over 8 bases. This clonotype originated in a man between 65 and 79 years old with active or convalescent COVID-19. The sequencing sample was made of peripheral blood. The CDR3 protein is CASSSSGGHQPQHF. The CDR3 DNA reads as TGTGCCAGCAGTTCGTCAGGGGGCCATCAGCCCCAGCATTTT.